This T cell receptor (beta chain) was obtained from a study of blood T cell repertoires in COVID-19. This CDR3 spans 13 amino acids. Per the germline V gene, CDR1 is MNHEY and CDR2 is SMNVEV (reference sequence). The trim removed 4 bases at V and 9 bases at J, leaving 7 bases unmatched. The data were produced by immunoSEQ multiplex PCR, yet TCRdb's version contains in-frame clones alone and is incomplete. The repertoire includes about 21,000 clones, around 89% of them detected once, and 5% to 7.5% sits in the top ten. The chain links TRBV27 to TRBJ1-2; 8 bases fit TRBD1. Sequencing was done on a sample of peripheral blood. This TCR was sampled from a human donor in a cohort sampled during active COVID-19. The CDR3 DNA is TGTGCCAGCAGTTCTATTGGACAGGGAAGCTACACCTTC. Protein product: CASSSIGQGSYTF.